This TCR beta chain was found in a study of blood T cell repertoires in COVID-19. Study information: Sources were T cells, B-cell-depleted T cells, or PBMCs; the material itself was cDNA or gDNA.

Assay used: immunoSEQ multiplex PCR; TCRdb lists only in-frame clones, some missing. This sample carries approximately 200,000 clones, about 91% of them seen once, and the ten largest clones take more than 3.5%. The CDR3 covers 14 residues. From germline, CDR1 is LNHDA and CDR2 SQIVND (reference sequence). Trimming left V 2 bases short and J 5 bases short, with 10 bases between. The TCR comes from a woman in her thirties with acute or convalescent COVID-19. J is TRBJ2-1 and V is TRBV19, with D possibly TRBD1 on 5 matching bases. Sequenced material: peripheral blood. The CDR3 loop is CASSIFAGNNEQFF. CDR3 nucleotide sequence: TGTGCCAGTAGTATATTTGCAGGGAACAATGAGCAGTTCTTC.